This T cell receptor (beta chain) was obtained from a study of T cells in Graves' hyperthyroidism and ophthalmopathy. Whole-study findings and limits: Most thyroid clonotypes that were expanded above 0.001 also turned up in blood.

RNA transcripts gave rise to amplified TCR beta CDR3 regions. First-round RT-PCR of the TCR CDR3 relied on the HTBI primer set. MiXCR was run by TCRdb on the multiplex PCR reads, yielding one entry per CDR3 protein. Found here are some 620,000 distinct CDR3 sequences, 15% to 20% of them singletons; the top ten hold 3% to 4%. Germline-derived CDR1 and CDR2 are LGHDT and YNNKEL (reference sequence). The CDR3 is 17 amino acids. Trimming cost V 8 bases and J 4 bases; bases outside gene matches: 18. Only a few counts were recorded for this clonotype. The antigen is not known. Hyperthyroidism was newly diagnosed in patients aged 18 to 65 (duration under 2 months). Based on clinical symptoms, serum thyroxine and TRAb, thyroid ultrasound and orbital computed tomography, diagnoses were reached. Fresh peripheral blood, about 9.3 ml, yielded the PBMCs.

Sequenced sample: blood. This receptor was obtained from a woman aged 25 to 45 with Graves' hyperthyroidism. V is TRBV3-1 and J is TRBJ2-5; TRBD2 matches 8 bases. CDR3 protein: CASSHLIRGGLGETQYF. CDR3 nucleotide sequence: TGTGCCAGCTCCCACTTAATACGGGGGGGATTGGGAGAGACCCAGTACTTC.